This T cell receptor (beta chain) was obtained from a study of T cell responses to AZD1222 COVID-19 vaccine (TCRdb year 2021). In terms of the full investigation: AZD1222 recipients with second doses at about 4 weeks or about 12 weeks were pooled, because spike-specific TCR depth and breadth did not differ between schedules. TCR sequencing was performed for 230 to 250 trial participants, of whom about 210 were given two doses of AZD1222 and around 25 were given two doses of MenACWY control vaccine. Trial participants were enrolled by age into 18-55, 56-69 and 70-plus year subgroups, with roughly 160, 29 and 62 TCR-sequenced participants respectively. The full study reports these points: CD4 TCRs associated with the vaccine covered the entire spike protein, and the dominant responses were in regions 160-218 and 743-854. Because no samples from the day 14 peak response were available, repertoires could be characterized only after the peak T cell response. Spike-specific TCR breadth and depth rose significantly after two AZD1222 doses compared with day 0 and with MenACWY recipients. Reportedly, close to half of the unique spike-specific TCRs recognized epitopes lying outside the regions that are mutated in the B.1.351 and B.1.1.7 variants. Participants were mostly white British, with more females than males. The authors suggested clonal diversity may have been underestimated. Conclusions about previously exposed vaccinees are limited, since just a handful of AZD1222 recipients were seropositive for SARS-CoV-2 at baseline. In the small 56-69-year group, the increase in depth fell short of significance, most likely because of low power.

The CDR3 regions of human TCRbeta chains were analyzed by immunosequencing. As for the original processing: Repertoire TCRs were checked for matches against a reference library of SARS-CoV-2-specific TCRs that had been generated using the MIRA antigen-specificity platform. Breadth meant the fraction of unique TCRs that were SARS-CoV-2-associated, whereas depth meant the fraction of total T cells that were SARS-CoV-2-associated. Each spike-specific TCR was assigned to its reactive spike region and to a CD4 or CD8 class using the MIRA data. Log10-transformed breadth and depth values were compared by one-way ANOVA with Sidak's multiple comparisons tests. TCRdb obtained this table from immuneACCESS and retained in-frame rearrangements with V and J assigned. These tables miss some clones; where compared with another copy, unresolved V genes account for less than half of the shortfall, and the remainder is unexplained. V and J calls and clone size follow that table, whereas D and trimming were derived from the DNA. The sample profile shows about 99,000 clones; about 85% of them were found once. Around 3.1% of the sample lies in the top ten.

This clone was detected only once. No antigen is known for it. Per-base quality was not reported, and no clone a single base away is much larger than it. The CDR3 holds 18 amino acids from the cysteine to the phenylalanine. The entry retains the CDR3 DNA only, 54 bases that are in frame from base 1. V lost 0 bases and J lost 0 bases; the stretch between them is 17 bases long. CDR1 LNHNV and CDR2 YYDKDF were looked up in the germline V gene (reference sequence). This specimen's time point label, per the study, means: baseline before first vaccination. Vaccinee samples came from UK trials COV001 and COV002, including a single-blind randomized controlled phase 2/3 trial of AZD1222 (ChAdOx1 nCoV-19) in healthy adults. Trial participant PBMC samples were collected at day 0 and day 28 after the second dose for TCRbeta chain sequencing.

The receptor's source is an adult in good health. The chain is made from TRBV15 and TRBJ1-1, and the D gene may be TRBD1, 5 bases matching. Sample: peripheral blood, taken on day 0 of AZD1222 vaccination. The CDR3 protein sequence reads: CATSRDGRDARMNTEAFF. The nucleotide sequence reads TGTGCCACCAGCAGAGATGGCCGGGACGCGAGGATGAACACTGAAGCTTTCTTT.